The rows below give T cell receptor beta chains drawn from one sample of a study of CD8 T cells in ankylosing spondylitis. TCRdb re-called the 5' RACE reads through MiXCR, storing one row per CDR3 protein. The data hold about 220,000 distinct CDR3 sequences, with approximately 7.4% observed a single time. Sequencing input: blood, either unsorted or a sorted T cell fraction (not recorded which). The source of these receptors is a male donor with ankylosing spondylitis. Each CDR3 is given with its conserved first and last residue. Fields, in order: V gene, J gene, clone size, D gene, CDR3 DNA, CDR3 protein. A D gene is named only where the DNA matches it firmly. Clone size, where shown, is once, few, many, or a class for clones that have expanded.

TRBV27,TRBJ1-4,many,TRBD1,TGTGCCAGCAGTTTATCGGGGGGACAGGGAGATGAAAAACTGTTTTTT,CASSLSGGQGDEKLFF
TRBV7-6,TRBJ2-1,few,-,TGTGCCAGCAGCTTAGGGGCAGGACGTTTTAGCAATGAGCAGTTCTTC,CASSLGAGRFSNEQFF
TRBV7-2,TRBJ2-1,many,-,TGTGCCAGCAGCCCGCCCTCCTACAATGAGCAGTTCTTC,CASSPPSYNEQFF
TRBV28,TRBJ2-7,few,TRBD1,TGTGCCAGCAGTGACCCAGACAGGGTCTCCGAGCAGTACTTC,CASSDPDRVSEQYF
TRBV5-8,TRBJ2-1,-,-,TGTGCCAGCAGCTCTGAAGCCAGGGACGATGAGCAGTTCTTC,CASSSEARDDEQFF
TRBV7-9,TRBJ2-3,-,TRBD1,TGTGCCAGCAGCTTCCAGGGGACAGATTCTAAAGATACGCAGTATTTT,CASSFQGTDSKDTQYF
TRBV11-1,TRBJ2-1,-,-,TGTGCCACCCTATTCCCCGGGACCACCTACAATGAGCAGTTCTTC,CATLFPGTTYNEQFF
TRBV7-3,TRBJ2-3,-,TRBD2,TGTGCCAGCAGCTTAGGGGGACTAATCACAGATACGCAGTATTTT,CASSLGGLITDTQYF
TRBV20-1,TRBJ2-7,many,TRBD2,TGCAGTGCGCCTCGACTAGCGGGAGTCTCCTACGAGCAGTACTTC,CSAPRLAGVSYEQYF
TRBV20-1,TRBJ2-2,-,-,TGCAGTGCGTGGGCGACGGACACCGGGGAGCTGTTTTTT,CSAWATDTGELFF
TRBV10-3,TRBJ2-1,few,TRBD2,TGTGCCATCAGTGAAACTTCAGAACTAGCGGACTTCTACAATGAGCAGTTCTTC,CAISETSELADFYNEQFF
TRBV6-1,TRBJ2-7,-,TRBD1,TGTGCCAGCAGTGACTTCCGGGACAGGGTCTACGAGCAGTACTTC,CASSDFRDRVYEQYF
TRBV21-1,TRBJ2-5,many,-,TGCCAACGGGTCCAGGGGAACCAAGAGACCCAGTACTTC,CQRVQGNQETQYF
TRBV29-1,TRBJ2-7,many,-,TGCAGCGCCGGGGTTCACTACGAGCAGTACTTC,CSAGVHYEQYF
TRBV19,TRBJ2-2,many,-,TGTGCCAGTAGTATTTGGCAGGCTGACACCGGGGAGCTGTTTTTT,CASSIWQADTGELFF
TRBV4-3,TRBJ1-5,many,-,TGCGCCAGCAGCCAAGATAGAAGGCAGCCCCAGCATTTT,CASSQDRRQPQHF
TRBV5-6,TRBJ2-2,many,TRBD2,TGTGCCAGCAGCTCGGGACTAGCGGACTTGGCGGACACCGGGGAGCTGTTTTTT,CASSSGLADLADTGELFF